The clone carrying this TCR beta chain was found a few times. Antigen unknown. Clones were read by immunoSEQ multiplex PCR, and TCRdb kept only the in-frame ones, dropping some. The data hold 15,000 to 20,000 clones, with roughly 58% observed a single time. The CDR3 totals 14 residues. This sample is drawn from a study of radiation and T cells in renal cell carcinoma. Study-wide findings and caveats: Top tumor clonotypes rose in blood 2 weeks post-radiation, then contracted.

Treatment given: 15 Gy SBRT to primary tumor, nephrectomy 4 weeks later. Nephrectomy followed 15 Gy stereotactic body radiation by 4 weeks. The sequencing used tumor tissue, collected from a patient whose treatment included radiotherapy and nephrectomy. This chain uses TRBV21-1 with TRBJ2-7; the table's D call, TRBD2, has no DNA check behind it. TRBV21-1 is a pseudogene. This receptor was identified in a man aged 50 to 59 with renal cell carcinoma. For the CDR3, the DNA is TGTGCCAGCAGCGAAATAGCTAGCCGGGGGGCCAAGTACTTC. It codes for CASSEIASRGAKYF.